Presented here are 8 T cell receptor beta chains from one specimen sequenced in a study of human T cells and chemical hapten exposure. The time point is: patch test 3, about 24 weeks after DPC sensitization. Sample treatment: therapeutic diphenylcyclopropenone sensitization with weekly scalp DPC. TCRdb re-analysed the RACE reads in MiXCR, keeping a single row per CDR3 protein. The table includes about 160,000 distinct CDR3 sequences, 28% detected once. The sequences come from whole blood, collected in connection with sensitization to the hapten diphenylcyclopropenone (DPC). These receptors were taken from a woman younger than 35 with alopecia areata. Some clones in this sample may be carry-over from other donors' samples.

This clonotype appeared a few times. V gene TRBV3-1 combines with J gene TRBJ1-2; TRBD1 might be the D (6 bases). Germline V gene sequence: CDR1 LGHDT, CDR2 YNNKEL (reference sequence). Trimming stripped 2 bases from V and 6 bases from J, with 16 bases between. This CDR3 contains 15 residues. The CDR3 loop is CASSQNRDTGNGYTF. In nucleotides, the CDR3 is TGTGCCAGCAGCCAAAACCGGGACACCGGGAATGGCTACACCTTC.

This chain links TRBV11-2 with TRBJ2-7; 7 bases line up with TRBD1. The germline V gene has CDR1 SGHAT and CDR2 FQNNGV. CDR3 length: 13 residues. Trimming removed 1 base from V and 5 bases from J; junction bases left unmatched: 2. For the CDR3, the DNA is TGTGCCAGCAGCTTAGTGACAGGGCACGAGCAGTACTTC. Its translation is CASSLVTGHEQYF. Filled out from reference TRBV11-2 and TRBJ2-7, the complete variable domain reads EAGVAQSPRYKIIEKRQSVAFWCNPISGHATLYWYQQILGQGPKLLIQFQNNGVVDDSQLPKDRFSAERLKGVDSTLKIQPAKLEDSAVYLCASSLVTGHEQYFGPGTRLTVT.

The chain couples TRBV12-2 to TRBJ2-5; no DNA check was done on the table's D call, TRBD1. TRBV12-2 is flagged as a pseudogene. The CDR3 totals 14 residues. The CDR3 DNA follows: TGTGCAAGTCGCTTAGATCGGGAACAAGAGACCCAGTACTTC. Protein product: CASRLDREQETQYF.

This clonotype was seen a handful of times. The chain couples TRBV4-1 to TRBJ2-2; D perhaps matches TRBD1 (5 bases). Trimming took off 3 bases at V and 5 bases at J, with 13 bases between the two ends. In germline, CDR1 is MGHRA, CDR2 YSYEKL. The CDR3 contains 15 residues. CDR3 nucleotide sequence: TGCGCCAGCAGCCAGCGTCAGGGCGGAACCGGGGAGCTGTTTTTT. Translation: CASSQRQGGTGELFF.

The V gene is TRBV7-2, the J gene TRBJ2-1; no clear D gene. V was trimmed by 1 base and J by 0 bases, leaving 4 bases between them. CDR1 and CDR2 (germline): SGHTA, FQGNSA. The CDR3 is made up of 14 amino acids. Here the CDR3 reads CASSLGYSYNEQFF. The CDR3 coding sequence is TGTGCCAGCAGCTTAGGGTACTCCTACAATGAGCAGTTCTTC.

J is TRBJ2-2 and V is TRBV3-1; no firm D call. Germline loops: CDR1 LGHDT, CDR2 YNNKEL (reference sequence). V was cut by 1 base and J by 2 bases, with 11 bases left in between. The CDR3 runs to 16 residues. This CDR3 reads CASSQVFPGNTGELFF. CDR3 bases: TGTGCCAGCAGCCAAGTATTTCCAGGTAACACCGGGGAGCTGTTTTTT.

This clonotype was picked up a small number of times. The rearrangement uses TRBV4-3 and TRBJ2-1; 13 positions match TRBD2. The CDR3 is made up of 17 amino acids. Germline CDR1 reads LGHNA; CDR2 reads YSLEER. V shed 3 bases, J shed 9 bases, and the junction held 11 bases outside the gene matches. The CDR3 loop reads CASSQVGLAGALGEQFF. In nucleotides, the CDR3 is TGCGCCAGCAGCCAGGTTGGACTAGCGGGGGCCCTCGGTGAGCAGTTCTTC.

This clonotype appeared a few times. CDR3 sequence: CASSPPPSKSNEQFF. The CDR3 DNA reads as TGCGCCAGCAGCCCGCCCCCGTCTAAGTCTAATGAGCAGTTCTTC. The chain recombines TRBV5-1 with TRBJ2-1, with D hard to call. Trimming shortened V by 4 bases and J by 7 bases, and 18 bases separated the two germline ends. The length of the CDR3 is 15 residues. CDR1 and CDR2 from the germline V gene are SGHRS and YFSETQ.